Following are 4 T cell receptor beta chains from one sample sequenced in a study of T cell repertoires in cytomegalovirus infection. Each CDR3 protein is one row after TCRdb ran MiXCR on the reads. The top ten hold roughly 8.7% of the sample, which has about 260,000 distinct CDR3 sequences, around 13% seen once. Sequencing input: PBMCs. These receptors all come from a human donor in good health (CMV status not recorded). Some clones in this sample may be carry-over from other donors' samples.

The V and J genes are TRBV20-1 and TRBJ2-5, with 7 positions matching TRBD2. The CDR3 covers 15 residues. The germline V gene has CDR1 DFQATT and CDR2 SNEGSKA (reference sequence). V shed 1 base, J shed 4 bases, and the junction held 9 bases outside the gene matches. CDR3 nucleotide sequence: TGCAGTGCTAGAGGAGTGGCGGGGGTAGTAGAGACCCAGTACTTC. The encoded protein is CSARGVAGVVETQYF.

This clonotype was detected many times. V gene TRBV9 combines with J gene TRBJ1-1; D perhaps matches TRBD1 (5 bases). Germline V gives CDR1 SGDLS, CDR2 YYNGEE. The CDR3 is 17 residues long. Trimming took off 0 bases at V and 1 base at J, with 16 bases between the two ends. CDR3 sequence (DNA): TGTGCCAGCAGCGTAGACGAACAGGCAGCACAGAACACTGAAGCTTTCTTT. The encoded protein is CASSVDEQAAQNTEAFF.

The rearrangement uses TRBV20-1 and TRBJ2-7; 13 bases are a match to TRBD2. Germline CDR1 DFQATT, CDR2 SNEGSKA (reference sequence). The trim removed 6 bases at V and 6 bases at J, leaving 14 bases unmatched. The CDR3 is 16 residues long. The CDR3 DNA reads as TGCAGTGCACTTGGTGGGACTAGCGGGAAAAGTCCCGAGCAGTACTTC. It yields the protein CSALGGTSGKSPEQYF.

This chain uses TRBV13 with TRBJ2-7; 12 bases map to TRBD2. Germline trimming cut 5 bases from V and 3 bases from J; bases unmatched to any gene: 14. CDR1 PRHDT and CDR2 FYEKMQ come from the germline V gene (reference sequence). There are 18 residues in the CDR3. CDR3 bases: TGTGCCAGCAGCCGCCCGACTAGCGGGAGAGGTTCCGACTACGAGCAGTACTTC. Amino acid sequence: CASSRPTSGRGSDYEQYF.